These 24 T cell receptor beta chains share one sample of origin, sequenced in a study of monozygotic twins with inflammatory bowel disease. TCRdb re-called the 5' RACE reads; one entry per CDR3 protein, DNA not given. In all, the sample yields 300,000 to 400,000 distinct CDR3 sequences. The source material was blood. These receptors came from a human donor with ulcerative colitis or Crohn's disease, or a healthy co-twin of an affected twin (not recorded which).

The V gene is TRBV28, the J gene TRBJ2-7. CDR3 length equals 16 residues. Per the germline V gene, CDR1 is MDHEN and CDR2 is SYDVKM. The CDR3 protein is CASSFAAVGSSYEQYF.

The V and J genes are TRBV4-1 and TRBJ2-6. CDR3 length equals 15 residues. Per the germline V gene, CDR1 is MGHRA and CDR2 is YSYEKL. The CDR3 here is CASSQQASGANVLTF.

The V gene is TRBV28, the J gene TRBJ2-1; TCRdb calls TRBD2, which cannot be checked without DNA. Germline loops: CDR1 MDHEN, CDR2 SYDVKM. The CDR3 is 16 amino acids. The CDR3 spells CASSLGGAGRYNEQFF.

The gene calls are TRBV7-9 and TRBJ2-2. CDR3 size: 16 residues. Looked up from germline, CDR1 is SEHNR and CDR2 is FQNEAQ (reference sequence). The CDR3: CASSSPGLANTGELFF.

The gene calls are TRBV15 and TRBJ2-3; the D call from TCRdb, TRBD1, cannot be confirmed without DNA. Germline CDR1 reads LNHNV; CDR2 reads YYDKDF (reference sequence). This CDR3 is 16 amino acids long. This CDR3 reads CATSPRGDRNTDTQYF.

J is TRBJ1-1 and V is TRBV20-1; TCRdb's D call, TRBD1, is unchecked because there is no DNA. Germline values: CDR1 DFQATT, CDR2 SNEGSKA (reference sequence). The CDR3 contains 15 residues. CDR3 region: CSARNQGGVNSEAFF.

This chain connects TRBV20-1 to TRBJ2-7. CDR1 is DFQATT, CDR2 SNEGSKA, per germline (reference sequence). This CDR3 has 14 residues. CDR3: CSARGYDGSYEQYF.

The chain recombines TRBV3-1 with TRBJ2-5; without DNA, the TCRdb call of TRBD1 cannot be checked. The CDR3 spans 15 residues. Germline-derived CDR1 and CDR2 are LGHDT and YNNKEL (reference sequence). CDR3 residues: CASSKRQGLHETQYF.

The CDR3 reads CASSQDRMGRVKDTKPSTDTQYF. The rearrangement uses TRBV4-1 and TRBJ2-3; TCRdb's D call, TRBD1, is unchecked because there is no DNA. The CDR3 totals 23 residues. CDR1 MGHRA and CDR2 YSYEKL come from the germline V gene.

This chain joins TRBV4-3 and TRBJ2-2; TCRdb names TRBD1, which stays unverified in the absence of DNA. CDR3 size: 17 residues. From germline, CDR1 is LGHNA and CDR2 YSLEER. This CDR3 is CASSQAGATPNTGELFF.

The chain's CDR3 is CASSTLATRGSYEQYF. The V gene is TRBV19, the J gene TRBJ2-7; there is no DNA to check the TCRdb D call of TRBD2. This CDR3 has 16 amino acids. Germline V CDR1 and CDR2: LNHDA, SQIVND (reference sequence). The whole variable domain, filled in from reference TRBV19 and TRBJ2-7, reads DGGITQSPKYLFRKEGQNVTLSCEQNLNHDAMYWYRQDPGQGLRLIYYSQIVNDFQKGDIAEGYSVSREKKESFPLTVTSAQKNPTAFYLCASSTLATRGSYEQYFGPGTRLTVT.

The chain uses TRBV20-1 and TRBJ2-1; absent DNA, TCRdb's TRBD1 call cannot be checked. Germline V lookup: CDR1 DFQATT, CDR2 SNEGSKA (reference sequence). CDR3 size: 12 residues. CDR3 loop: CSATRGRDEQFF.

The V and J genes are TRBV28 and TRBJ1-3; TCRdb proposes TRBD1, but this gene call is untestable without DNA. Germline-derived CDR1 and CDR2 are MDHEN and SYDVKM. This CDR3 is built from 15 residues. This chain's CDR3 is CASSRTGGFGNTIYF. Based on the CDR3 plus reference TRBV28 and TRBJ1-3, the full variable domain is DVKVTQSSRYLVKRTGEKVFLECVQDMDHENMFWYRQDPGLGLRLIYFSYDVKMKEKGDIPEGYSVSREKKERFSLILESASTNQTSMYLCASSRTGGFGNTIYFGEGSWLTVV.

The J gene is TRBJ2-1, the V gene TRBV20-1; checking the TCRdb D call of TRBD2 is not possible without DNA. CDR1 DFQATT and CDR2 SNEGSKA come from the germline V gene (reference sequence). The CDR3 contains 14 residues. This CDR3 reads CSARGAGGYNEQFF.

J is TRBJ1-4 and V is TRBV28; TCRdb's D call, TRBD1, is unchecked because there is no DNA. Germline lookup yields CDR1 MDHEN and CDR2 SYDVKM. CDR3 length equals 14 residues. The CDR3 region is CASSSDSDREKLFF.

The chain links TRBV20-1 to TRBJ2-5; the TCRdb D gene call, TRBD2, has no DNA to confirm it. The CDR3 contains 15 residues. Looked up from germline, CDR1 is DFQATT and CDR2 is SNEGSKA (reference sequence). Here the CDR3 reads CSASVAGWEVETQYF.

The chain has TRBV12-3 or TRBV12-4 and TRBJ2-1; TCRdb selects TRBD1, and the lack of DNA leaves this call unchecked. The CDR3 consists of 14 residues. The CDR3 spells CASSFGGLGNEQFF.

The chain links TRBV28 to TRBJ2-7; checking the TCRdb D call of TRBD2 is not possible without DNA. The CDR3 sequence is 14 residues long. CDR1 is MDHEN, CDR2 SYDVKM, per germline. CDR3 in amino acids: CASSLPSVPTKQYF.

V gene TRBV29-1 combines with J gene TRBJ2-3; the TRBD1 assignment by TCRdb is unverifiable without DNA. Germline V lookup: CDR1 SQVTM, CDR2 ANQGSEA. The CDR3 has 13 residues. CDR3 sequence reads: CSVKNRGTDTQYF.

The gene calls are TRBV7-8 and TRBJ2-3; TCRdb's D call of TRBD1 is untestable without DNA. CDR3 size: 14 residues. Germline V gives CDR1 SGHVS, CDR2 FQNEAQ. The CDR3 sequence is CASSFSGAVDTQYF.

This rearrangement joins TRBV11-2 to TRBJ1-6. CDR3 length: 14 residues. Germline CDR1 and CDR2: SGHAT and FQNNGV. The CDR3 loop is CASSFTLNNSPLHF.

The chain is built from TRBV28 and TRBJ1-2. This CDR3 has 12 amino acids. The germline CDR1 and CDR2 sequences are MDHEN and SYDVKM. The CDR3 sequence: CATEEGLLGYTF.

CDR3 amino acids: CASSHEDNYGYTF. The chain is built from TRBV4-3 and TRBJ1-2. This CDR3 comprises 13 residues. Germline CDR1 is LGHNA and CDR2 is YSLEER.

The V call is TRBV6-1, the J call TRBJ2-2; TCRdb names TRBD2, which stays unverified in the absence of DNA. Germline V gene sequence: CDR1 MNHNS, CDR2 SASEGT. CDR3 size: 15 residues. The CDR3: CASGLAGGNTGELFF.